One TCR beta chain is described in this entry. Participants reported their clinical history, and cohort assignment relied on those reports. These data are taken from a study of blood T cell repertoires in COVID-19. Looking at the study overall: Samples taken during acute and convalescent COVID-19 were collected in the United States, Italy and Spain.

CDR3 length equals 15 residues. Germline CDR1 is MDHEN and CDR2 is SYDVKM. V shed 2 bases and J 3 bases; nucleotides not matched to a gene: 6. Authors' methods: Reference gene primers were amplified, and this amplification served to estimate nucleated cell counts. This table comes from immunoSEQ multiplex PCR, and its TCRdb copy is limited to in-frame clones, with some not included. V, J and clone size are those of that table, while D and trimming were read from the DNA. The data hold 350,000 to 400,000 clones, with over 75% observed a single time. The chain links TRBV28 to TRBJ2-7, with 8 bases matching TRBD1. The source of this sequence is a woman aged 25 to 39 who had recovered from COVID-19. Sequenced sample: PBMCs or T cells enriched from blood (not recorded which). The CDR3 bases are TGTGCCAGCAGTTTAGCCGGGACAGGACACTACGAGCAGTACTTC. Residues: CASSLAGTGHYEQYF.